Described below is a single T cell receptor beta chain sequence and its context. Its antigen remains unknown. The data stem from a study of shared clonotypes between healthy human individuals. Study findings and constraints: Researchers sampled only blood; tissue repertoires likely differ.

There were no recent acute infections or vaccinations among the donors, who were healthy HIV-negative adults. The germline V gene has CDR1 ENHRY and CDR2 SYGVKD. Unmatched junction bases numbered 11, after V lost 6 bases and J lost 8 bases. The CDR3 loop spans 16 amino acids. The genomic DNA of each subset was split evenly across several immunoSEQ plates. The replicate PCRs on unsorted PBMC were given around 280 ng DNA, which is some 32,000 T cell genomes. Profiled with immunoSEQ multiplex PCR; TCRdb holds only in-frame clones, not every one. This table has a few hundred thousand clones, roughly 85% appearing once.

The rearrangement uses TRBV10-3 and TRBJ2-1; 12 bases map to TRBD2. This TCR came from a woman between 40 and 55 years old in good health. Some clones in this sample may be carry-over from other donors' samples. Sequences were obtained from PBMCs. The chain's CDR3 is CAIRRTSGAPPYEQFF. DNA for the CDR3: TGTGCCATCAGACGGACTAGCGGGGCCCCCCCGTATGAGCAGTTCTTC.